Below, 21 T cell receptor beta chains from the same sample are listed, as sequenced in a study of T cell changes during pregnancy in multiple sclerosis. TCRdb's copy holds only in-frame clones and misses some; the assay was immunoSEQ multiplex PCR. The sample holds roughly 89,000 clones, approximately 94% seen once. This specimen was peripheral blood, taken in the third trimester of pregnancy. These receptors all stem from a female donor with multiple sclerosis, enrolled in a pregnancy study.

The chain couples TRBV6-6 to TRBJ2-1; D possibly corresponds to TRBD1 (6 bases). The CDR3 runs 16 residues. Germline CDR1 is MNHNY and CDR2 is SVGAGI (reference sequence). Trimming took 0 bases from V and 5 from J, leaving 14 bases between them. CDR3 in amino acids: CASSYSSGAGDNEQFF. The CDR3 DNA follows: TGTGCCAGCAGTTACTCGAGTGGGGCAGGGGACAATGAGCAGTTCTTC.

This clone was observed a single time. V and J are TRBV7-8 and TRBJ2-3, with 11 positions matching TRBD2. The CDR3 consists of 15 residues. Germline assignment: CDR1 SGHVS and CDR2 FQNEAQ. Trimming cost V 5 bases and J 5 bases; bases outside gene matches: 6. The CDR3 region has the DNA TGTGCCAGCAGCCCTACTAGCGGGAGTGTAGATACGCAGTATTTT. Protein product: CASSPTSGSVDTQYF.

The rearrangement links TRBV28 to TRBJ2-5; TRBD2 is a possible D gene (6 bases). From germline, CDR1 is MDHEN and CDR2 SYDVKM. V was clipped by 6 bases and J by 4 bases, with 18 bases between them. The CDR3 extends over 15 amino acids. CDR3 nucleotide sequence: TGTGCCAGCAGCCCCCTCAGGGTTAGCGGAGAGACCCAGTACTTC. The encoded protein is CASSPLRVSGETQYF.

The chain recombines TRBV5-1 with TRBJ2-7; 12 bases are shared with TRBD1. V trimming: 5 bases; J trimming: 5 bases; junction bases outside the gene matches: 11. The length of the CDR3 is 16 residues. Germline CDR1 reads SGHRS; CDR2 reads YFSETQ. The DNA for the CDR3 is TGCGCCAGCAGTTTGCGAGCCGGGACAGGGGGCAACGAGCAGTACTTC. This encodes CASSLRAGTGGNEQYF.

The chain links TRBV7-2 to TRBJ2-7; TRBD2 agrees at 12 bases. Germline V lookup: CDR1 SGHTA, CDR2 FQGNSA. The CDR3 consists of 16 residues. V was pared by 4 bases and J by 12 bases, with 16 bases of the junction left unmatched. The CDR3 DNA reads TGTGCCAGCAGCTCTAAAACCAGGACTAGCGGGAATATGCTGTACTTC. It encodes CASSSKTRTSGNMLYF.

V is TRBV2 and J is TRBJ1-5, with 8 bases matching TRBD1. The germline CDR1 and CDR2 sequences are SNHLY and FYNNEI. With V trimmed by 1 base and J by 2 bases, 1 base remained unmatched. This CDR3 is 15 amino acids long. The CDR3 sequence: CASSEEGQGNQPQHF. CDR3 nucleotide sequence: TGTGCCAGCAGTGAAGAGGGACAGGGCAATCAGCCCCAGCATTTT.

This sequence joins TRBV5-4 and TRBJ2-3, with unresolved D. CDR1 and CDR2 (germline): SGHNT, YYREEE (reference sequence). The V and J ends lost 1 base and 2 bases respectively, with 11 bases between them. The CDR3 is 15 amino acids. The CDR3 DNA reads as TGTGCCAGCAGCTTGCGAAGTCCTAACACAGATACGCAGTATTTT. It is translated as CASSLRSPNTDTQYF.

This rearrangement joins TRBV19 to TRBJ1-2; 9 bases line up with TRBD1. Germline CDR1 reads LNHDA; CDR2 reads SQIVND (reference sequence). V trimming: 4 bases; J trimming: 8 bases; junction bases outside the gene matches: 11. The CDR3 totals 15 residues. The CDR3 sequence is CASSTRDRGRGGYTF. CDR3 coding DNA: TGTGCCAGTAGTACTCGAGACAGGGGGAGAGGCGGCTACACCTTC.

Here the CDR3 reads CASSYSGLWETQYF. The DNA of the CDR3 is TGTGCCAGCAGTTATAGCGGACTCTGGGAGACCCAGTACTTC. This chain joins TRBV6-5 and TRBJ2-5; TRBD2 might be the D (6 bases). The CDR3 runs to 14 residues. Germline V lookup: CDR1 MNHEY, CDR2 SVGAGI. Trimming took off 3 bases at V and 5 bases at J, with 13 bases between the two ends.

J is TRBJ2-1 and V is TRBV19; no firm D call. With 1 base removed from V and 11 bases from J, the gap between germline ends came to 9 bases. The CDR3 totals 12 residues. Germline-derived CDR1 and CDR2 are LNHDA and SQIVND (reference sequence). The CDR3 bases are TGTGCCAGTAGTATAGGAGGCTTGAAGCAGTTCTTC. This translates into CASSIGGLKQFF.

The chain links TRBV18 to TRBJ1-1; TRBD1 agrees at 8 bases. Germline lookup yields CDR1 KGHSH and CDR2 LQKENI. After removal of 4 bases from V and 5 bases from J, the junction contained 6 bases not matched to a gene. CDR3 length: 14 amino acids. The CDR3 coding sequence is TGTGCCAGCTCACTGGACAGGGAATGGACTGAAGCTTTCTTT. Translating it yields CASSLDREWTEAFF.

The CDR3 reads CASSQGSNPGNEQFF. The CDR3 nucleotides read TGCGCCAGCAGCCAAGGAAGTAACCCGGGCAATGAGCAGTTCTTC. This rearrangement joins TRBV4-1 to TRBJ2-1; D ambiguous. Germline assignment: CDR1 MGHRA and CDR2 YSYEKL. This CDR3 has 15 amino acids. With 1 base removed from V and 6 bases from J, the gap between germline ends came to 13 bases.

V and J are TRBV5-1 and TRBJ1-1, with TRBD1 identical over 8 bases. The germline gives CDR1 SGHRS, CDR2 YFSETQ. CDR3 size: 14 residues. Trimming cost V 4 bases and J 11 bases; bases outside gene matches: 13. The CDR3 here is CASSHGTGDLSAFF. The CDR3 DNA reads as TGCGCCAGCAGCCATGGGACAGGCGACCTTTCGGCTTTCTTT.

This clone was found once. The V and J genes are TRBV5-1 and TRBJ1-1; D remains ambiguous. The CDR3 is 16 residues long. Trimming removed 0 bases from V and 0 bases from J, with 12 bases in between. Germline CDR1 is SGHRS and CDR2 is YFSETQ. The CDR3 is CASSLGRHSMNTEAFF. In nucleotides, the CDR3 is TGCGCCAGCAGCTTGGGAAGACACTCCATGAACACTGAAGCTTTCTTT.

V is TRBV5-1 and J is TRBJ1-5; D is perhaps TRBD1 (6 bases). The V end was cut by 4 bases, the J end by 2 bases, with 10 bases between. This CDR3 is 14 amino acids long. Looked up from germline, CDR1 is SGHRS and CDR2 is YFSETQ. CDR3 loop: CASSEQGGNQPQHF. CDR3 coding DNA: TGCGCCAGCAGCGAACAGGGTGGCAATCAGCCCCAGCATTTT.

This clone was seen a few times. V is TRBV27 and J is TRBJ2-3, with a tentative D call TRBD2 (5 bases). CDR1 MNHEY and CDR2 SMNVEV come from the germline V gene (reference sequence). V gave up 6 bases and J gave up 2 bases, with 12 bases separating them. The CDR3 runs to 14 residues. Here the CDR3 DNA reads TGTGCCAGCAGCCGTAGTGGACTCACAGATACGCAGTATTTT. Amino acid sequence: CASSRSGLTDTQYF.

This chain uses TRBV5-6 with TRBJ1-4, with a tentative D call TRBD1 (6 bases). Germline-derived CDR1 and CDR2 are SGHDT and YYEEEE. The germline V and J ends were trimmed by 4 bases and 8 bases, with 18 bases remaining between them. The CDR3 has 15 residues. The CDR3 nucleotides are TGTGCCAGCAGCGGACCAGGGGCAATGTGGGAAAAACTGTTTTTT. As protein: CASSGPGAMWEKLFF.

This clone has only one observation. The genes are TRBV5-1 and TRBJ1-5; TRBD1 aligns across 9 bases. This CDR3 comprises 14 residues. CDR1 and CDR2 (germline): SGHRS, YFSETQ. V dropped 0 bases and J dropped 5; count of bases not matched to a gene: 0. CDR3 residues: CASSLGTGDQPQHF. The CDR3 nucleotides are TGCGCCAGCAGCTTGGGGACAGGGGATCAGCCCCAGCATTTT.

The chain combines TRBV15 with TRBJ1-5; D gene unclear. The CDR3 is 12 amino acids. Trimming pared 3 bases from V and 6 bases from J, leaving 6 bases between. Per germline, CDR1 LNHNV and CDR2 YYDKDF (reference sequence). The CDR3 DNA is TGTGCCACCAGCAGGGGGAGTCAGCCCCAGCATTTT. Translation gives CATSRGSQPQHF.

The J gene is TRBJ2-7, the V gene TRBV28, with D possibly matching TRBD2 (6 bases). The CDR3 has 13 amino acids. The germline V gene encodes CDR1 MDHEN and CDR2 SYDVKM. Trimming took off 6 bases at V and 6 bases at J, with 15 bases between the two ends. The CDR3 nucleotides are TGTGCCAGCAGGCTGGGACTGAGACGCGAGCAGTACTTC. Translating it yields CASRLGLRREQYF.

The chain uses TRBV19 and TRBJ1-5, with D possibly TRBD1 on 5 matching bases. Trimming took 3 bases from V and 2 from J, leaving 11 bases between them. Germline loops: CDR1 LNHDA, CDR2 SQIVND (reference sequence). The CDR3 runs to 15 residues. The CDR3: CASSIRQGGNQPQHF. The DNA for the CDR3 is TGTGCCAGTAGTATTCGGCAGGGCGGCAATCAGCCCCAGCATTTT.